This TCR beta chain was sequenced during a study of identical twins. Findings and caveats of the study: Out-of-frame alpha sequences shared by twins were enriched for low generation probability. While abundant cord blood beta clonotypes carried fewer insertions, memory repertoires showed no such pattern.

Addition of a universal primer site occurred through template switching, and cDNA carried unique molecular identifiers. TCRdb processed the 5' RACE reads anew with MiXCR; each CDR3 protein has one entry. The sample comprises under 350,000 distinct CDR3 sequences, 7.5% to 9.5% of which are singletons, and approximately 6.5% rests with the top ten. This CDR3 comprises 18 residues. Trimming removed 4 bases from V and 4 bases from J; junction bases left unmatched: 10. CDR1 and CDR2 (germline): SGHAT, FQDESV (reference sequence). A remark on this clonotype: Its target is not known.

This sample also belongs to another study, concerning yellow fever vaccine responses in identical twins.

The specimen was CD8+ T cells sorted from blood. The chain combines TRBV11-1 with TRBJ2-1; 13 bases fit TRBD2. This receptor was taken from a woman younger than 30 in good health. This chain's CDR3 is CASSSLGLAGVQYNEQFF. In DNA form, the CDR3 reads TGTGCCAGCAGCTCTCTAGGACTAGCGGGAGTACAGTACAATGAGCAGTTCTTC.